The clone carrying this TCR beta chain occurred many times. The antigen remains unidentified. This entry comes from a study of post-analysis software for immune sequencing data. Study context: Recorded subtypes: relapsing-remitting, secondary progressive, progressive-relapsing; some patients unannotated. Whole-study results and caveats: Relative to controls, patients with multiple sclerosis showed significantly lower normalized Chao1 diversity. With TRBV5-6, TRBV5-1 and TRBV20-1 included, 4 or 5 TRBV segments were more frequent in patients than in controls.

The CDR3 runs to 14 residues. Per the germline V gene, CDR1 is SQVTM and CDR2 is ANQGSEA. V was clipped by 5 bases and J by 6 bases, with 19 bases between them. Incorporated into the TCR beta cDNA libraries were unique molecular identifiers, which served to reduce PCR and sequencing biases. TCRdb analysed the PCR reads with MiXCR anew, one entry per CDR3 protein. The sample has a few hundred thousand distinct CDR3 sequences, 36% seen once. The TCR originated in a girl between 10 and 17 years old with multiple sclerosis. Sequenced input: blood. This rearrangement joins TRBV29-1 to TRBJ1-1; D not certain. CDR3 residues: CSVYGEGFRSEAFF. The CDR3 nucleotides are TGCAGCGTTTATGGTGAGGGATTTCGCTCTGAAGCTTTCTTT.